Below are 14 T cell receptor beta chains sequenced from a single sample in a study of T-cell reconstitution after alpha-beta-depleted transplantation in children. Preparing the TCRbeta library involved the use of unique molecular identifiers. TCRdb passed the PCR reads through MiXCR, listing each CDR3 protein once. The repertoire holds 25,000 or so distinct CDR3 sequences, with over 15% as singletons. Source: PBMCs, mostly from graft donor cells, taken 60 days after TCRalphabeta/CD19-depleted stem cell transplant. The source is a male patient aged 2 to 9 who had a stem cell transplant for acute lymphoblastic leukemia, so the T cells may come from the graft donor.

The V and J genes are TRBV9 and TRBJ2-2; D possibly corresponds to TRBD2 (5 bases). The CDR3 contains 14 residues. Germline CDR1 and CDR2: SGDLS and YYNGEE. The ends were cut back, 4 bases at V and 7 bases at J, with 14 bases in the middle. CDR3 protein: CASSPPAGNGELFF. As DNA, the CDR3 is TGTGCCAGCAGCCCCCCGGCGGGCAACGGGGAGCTGTTTTTT.

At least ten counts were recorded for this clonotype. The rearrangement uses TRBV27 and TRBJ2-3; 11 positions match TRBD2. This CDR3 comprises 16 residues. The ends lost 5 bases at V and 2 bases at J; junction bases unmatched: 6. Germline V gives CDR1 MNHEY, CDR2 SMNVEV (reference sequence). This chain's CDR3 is CASSPPSGRNTDTQYF. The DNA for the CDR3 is TGTGCCAGCAGTCCCCCTAGCGGGAGGAACACAGATACGCAGTATTTT.

The CDR3 nucleotides are TGTGCCAGCAGCATAAAAACCAGCCCGAGGACAGGCTACACCTTC. Amino acid sequence: CASSIKTSPRTGYTF. The V call is TRBV21-1, the J call TRBJ1-2; the table's D call TRBD1 went unverified against the DNA. TRBV21-1 is designated a pseudogene. The CDR3 has 15 amino acids.

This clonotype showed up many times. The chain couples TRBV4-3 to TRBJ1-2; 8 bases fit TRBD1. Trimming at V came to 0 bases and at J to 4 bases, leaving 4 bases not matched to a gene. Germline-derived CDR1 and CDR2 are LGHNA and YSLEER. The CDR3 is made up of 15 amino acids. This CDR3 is CASSQETGAIYGYTF. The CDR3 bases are TGCGCCAGCAGCCAAGAGACAGGGGCAATCTATGGCTACACCTTC.

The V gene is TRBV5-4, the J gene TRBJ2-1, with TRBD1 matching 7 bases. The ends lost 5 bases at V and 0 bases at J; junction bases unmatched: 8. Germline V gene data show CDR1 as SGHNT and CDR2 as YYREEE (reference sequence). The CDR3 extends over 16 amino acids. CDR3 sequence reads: CASSYYRGRSYNEQFF. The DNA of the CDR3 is TGTGCCAGCAGTTACTACAGGGGACGCTCCTACAATGAGCAGTTCTTC. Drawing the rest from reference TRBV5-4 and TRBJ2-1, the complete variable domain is ETGVTQSPTHLIKTRGQQVTLRCSSQSGHNTVSWYQQALGQGPQFIFQYYREEENGRGNFPPRFSGLQFPNYSSELNVNALELDDSALYLCASSYYRGRSYNEQFFGPGTRLTVL.

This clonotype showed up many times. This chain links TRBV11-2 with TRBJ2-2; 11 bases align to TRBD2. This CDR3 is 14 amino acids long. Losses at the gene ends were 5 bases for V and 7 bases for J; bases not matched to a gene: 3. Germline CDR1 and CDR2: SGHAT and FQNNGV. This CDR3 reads CASSSSGGGGELFF. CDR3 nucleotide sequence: TGTGCCAGCAGCAGTAGCGGGGGGGGCGGGGAGCTGTTTTTT. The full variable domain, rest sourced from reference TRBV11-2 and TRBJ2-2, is EAGVAQSPRYKIIEKRQSVAFWCNPISGHATLYWYQQILGQGPKLLIQFQNNGVVDDSQLPKDRFSAERLKGVDSTLKIQPAKLEDSAVYLCASSSSGGGGELFFGEGSRLTVL.

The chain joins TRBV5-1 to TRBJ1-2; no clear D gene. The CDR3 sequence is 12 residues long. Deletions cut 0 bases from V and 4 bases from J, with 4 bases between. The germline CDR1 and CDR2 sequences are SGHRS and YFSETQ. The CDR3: CASSLGGYGYTF. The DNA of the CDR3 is TGCGCCAGCAGCTTGGGGGGCTATGGCTACACCTTC.

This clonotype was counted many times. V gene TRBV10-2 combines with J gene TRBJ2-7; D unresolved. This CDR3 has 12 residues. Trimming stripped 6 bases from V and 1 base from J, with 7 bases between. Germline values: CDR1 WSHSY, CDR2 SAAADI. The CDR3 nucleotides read TGCGCCAGCAGCGACCCTTCCTACGAGCAGTACTTC. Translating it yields CASSDPSYEQYF.

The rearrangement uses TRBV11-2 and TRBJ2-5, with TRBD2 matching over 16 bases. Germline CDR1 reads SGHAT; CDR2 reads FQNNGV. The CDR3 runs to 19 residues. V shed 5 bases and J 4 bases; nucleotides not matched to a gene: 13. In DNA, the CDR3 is TGTGCCAGCAGCCTAATACCGGGACTAGCGGGGGGGCTAGGAGAGACCCAGTACTTC. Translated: CASSLIPGLAGGLGETQYF.

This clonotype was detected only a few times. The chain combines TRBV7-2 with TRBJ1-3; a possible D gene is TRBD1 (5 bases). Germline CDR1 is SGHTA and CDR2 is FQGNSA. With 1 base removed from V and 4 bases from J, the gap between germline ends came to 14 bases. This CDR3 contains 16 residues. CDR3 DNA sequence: TGTGCCAGCAGCTTAGTTTTAGGGGAGGCGGGAAACACCATATATTTT. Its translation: CASSLVLGEAGNTIYF.

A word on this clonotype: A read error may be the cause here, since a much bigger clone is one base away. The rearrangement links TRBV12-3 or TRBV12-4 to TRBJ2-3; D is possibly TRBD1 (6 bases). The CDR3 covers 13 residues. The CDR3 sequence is CARSTGQSDTQYF. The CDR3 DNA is TGTGCCCGCAGTACCGGACAGTCGGATACGCAGTATTTT.

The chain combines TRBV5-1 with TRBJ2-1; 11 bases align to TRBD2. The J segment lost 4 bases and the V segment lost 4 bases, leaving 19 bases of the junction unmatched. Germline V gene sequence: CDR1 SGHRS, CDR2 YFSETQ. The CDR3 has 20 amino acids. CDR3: CASSILLGSGRAYLYNEQFF. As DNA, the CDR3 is TGCGCCAGCAGCATACTTTTGGGTAGCGGGAGGGCCTATCTTTACAATGAGCAGTTCTTC.

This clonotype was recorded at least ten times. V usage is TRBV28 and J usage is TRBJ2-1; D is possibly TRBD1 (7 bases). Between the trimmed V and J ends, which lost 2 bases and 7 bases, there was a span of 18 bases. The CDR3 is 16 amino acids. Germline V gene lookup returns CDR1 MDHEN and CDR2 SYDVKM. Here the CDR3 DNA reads TGTGCCAGCAGTTTAGCCCGAGACAGGGAGGTGAATGAGCAGTTCTTC. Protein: CASSLARDREVNEQFF.

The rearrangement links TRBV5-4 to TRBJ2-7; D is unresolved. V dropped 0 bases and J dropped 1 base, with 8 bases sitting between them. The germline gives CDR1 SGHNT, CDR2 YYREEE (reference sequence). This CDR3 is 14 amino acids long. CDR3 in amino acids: CASSLEQQSYEQYF. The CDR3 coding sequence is TGTGCCAGCAGCTTGGAACAGCAATCCTACGAGCAGTACTTC.